This TCR beta chain was obtained from a study of naive and memory T cell subsets. Regarding the study as a whole: A few larger clonotypes appeared in naive repertoires, especially CD8, possibly memory cells re-expressing CD45RA. In CD4 and CD8 cells, diversity dropped from naive through EMRA. TCR counts from RNA may reflect activation-linked expression changes. Naive and memory subsets had different power law exponents for TCR abundance.

This clonotype showed up just a few times. Its antigen is unknown. An equimolar mix of two oligonucleotides served as the beta constant-region primer for TRBC1 and TRBC2. The ligated cDNA underwent four PCR rounds using SP2 and nested alpha and beta constant-region primers. Using its own MiXCR run on the UMI-ligation and nested PCR reads, TCRdb lists one record per CDR3 protein. This sample has 95,000 to 110,000 distinct CDR3 sequences; 14% occur once, and the top ten carry 2.8%. The germline V gene encodes CDR1 SGHTA and CDR2 FQGTGA. Trimming cost V 5 bases and J 8 bases, with 18 bases left between them. CDR3 size: 15 residues.

This TCR was recovered from a human donor in good health. The sequencing sample was made of naive CD8+ T cells from blood. V gene TRBV7-3 combines with J gene TRBJ2-2; D tentatively fits TRBD1 or TRBD2 (5 bases each). The CDR3, as DNA: TGTGCCAGCAGCCGGGGACCCGCCTGGCCAGGGGAGCTGTTTTTT. Residues: CASSRGPAWPGELFF. The whole variable domain, filled in from reference TRBV7-3 and TRBJ2-2, reads GAGVSQTPSNKVTEKGKYVELRCDPISGHTALYWYRQSLGQGPEFLIYFQGTGAADDSGLPNDRFFAVRPEGSVSTLKIQRTERGDSAVYLCASSRGPAWPGELFFGEGSRLTVL.